What follows are 22 T cell receptor beta chains derived from one specimen sequenced in a study of blood T cells in healthy people across ages. PCR was performed a second time for about 7 to 11 cycles using a sample-barcoded 5' primer and a J-beta primer mix. TCRdb analysed the 5' RACE reads with MiXCR anew, one entry per CDR3 protein. Of about 780,000 distinct CDR3 sequences in the sample, about 46% were seen once. The sequenced sample consisted of blood. These receptors were collected from a man older than 75 in good health.

CDR3 residues: CASSWEGRGGINEQFF. The CDR3 coding sequence is TGTGCCAGCAGTTGGGAGGGCAGGGGGGGGATCAATGAGCAGTTCTTC. The rearrangement uses TRBV7-2 and TRBJ2-1; D may be TRBD1 or TRBD2 (7 bases each). Germline V gives CDR1 SGHTA, CDR2 FQGNSA. Trimming shortened V by 6 bases and J by 6 bases, and 21 bases separated the two germline ends. The CDR3 runs to 16 residues.

The CDR3 sequence is CASSQEPGQGAEKLFF. DNA for the CDR3: TGTGCCAGCAGCCAAGAACCGGGACAGGGAGCCGAAAAACTGTTTTTT. The rearrangement joins TRBV4-2 to TRBJ1-4; 9 nucleotides line up with TRBD1. Germline-derived CDR1 and CDR2 are LGHNA and YNFKEQ. The CDR3 has 16 residues. Unmatched junction bases numbered 7, after V lost 0 bases and J lost 8 bases.

A word on this clonotype: This clone may be a read error of a much larger clone one base away. The rearrangement uses TRBV21-1 and TRBJ2-7; TRBD2, the D gene given by the table, was not confirmed from the DNA. TRBV21-1 is marked as a pseudogene. The CDR3 runs to 18 residues. CDR3 DNA sequence: TGTGCCAGCAGCAAAGAACTACTCTGGCGGGGTACCTACAATGAGCAGTACTTC. Amino acids: CASSKELLWRGTYNEQYF.

This clonotype was found many times. The chain joins TRBV29-1 to TRBJ2-7, with D maybe TRBD2 (6 bases). The length of the CDR3 is 13 residues. The V gene lost 5 bases and the J gene lost 4 bases, with 15 bases spanning the gap. In germline, CDR1 is SQVTM, CDR2 ANQGSEA. The CDR3, as DNA: TGCAGCGTTTTGGACGGGAGTCTGTACGAGCAGTACTTC. It encodes CSVLDGSLYEQYF.

V gene TRBV6-1 combines with J gene TRBJ2-7; the D is unclear. The CDR3 contains 13 residues. The V gene's germline CDR1 is MNHNS and CDR2 SASEGT. Trimming shortened V by 2 bases and J by 7 bases, and 12 bases separated the two germline ends. The CDR3 sequence: CASSELTRNEQYF. The CDR3 bases are TGTGCCAGCAGTGAACTGACACGTAATGAGCAGTACTTC.

V usage is TRBV30 and J usage is TRBJ2-1; TRBD2 is a possible D gene (7 bases). Trimming pared 5 bases from V and 7 bases from J, leaving 24 bases between. The CDR3 totals 16 residues. Germline CDR1 reads GTSNPN; CDR2 reads SVGIG (reference sequence). CDR3 nucleotides: TGTGCCTGGGCTCGGGGGGCGGGAGTTGTTGGTAATGAGCAGTTCTTC. Amino acids: CAWARGAGVVGNEQFF.

The V call is TRBV10-3, the J call TRBJ2-1; D unclear. CDR1 is ENHRY, CDR2 SYGVKD, per germline. V lost 0 bases, J lost 5 bases, and 8 bases lay in between. CDR3 length: 14 amino acids. CDR3 coding DNA: TGTGCCATCAGTGAGTCGGGATCCAACAATGAGCAGTTCTTC. Protein: CAISESGSNNEQFF.

This clonotype has just a few counts. This CDR3 is CSANPGGGTDTQYF. CDR3 coding DNA: TGCAGTGCTAATCCGGGAGGAGGCACAGATACGCAGTATTTT. The chain has TRBV20-1 and TRBJ2-3; 7 bases map to TRBD2. Trimming removed 4 bases from V and 1 base from J; junction bases left unmatched: 5. This CDR3 region has 14 residues. Germline V lookup: CDR1 DFQATT, CDR2 SNEGSKA (reference sequence).

This clonotype was found a few times. The rearrangement joins TRBV29-1 to TRBJ1-2, with TRBD1 matching 9 bases. The CDR3 covers 14 residues. J lost 4 bases, V lost 7 bases, and 10 bases had no gene match. CDR1 is SQVTM, CDR2 ANQGSEA, per germline. Here the CDR3 DNA reads TGCAGCGCCATGGGACAGGGATATGGCTATGGCTACACCTTC. Translated, it gives CSAMGQGYGYGYTF.

This clonotype was detected only a few times. The gene calls are TRBV6-2 or TRBV6-3 and TRBJ1-5, with D maybe TRBD1 (6 bases). The V end lost 6 bases, the J end lost 2 bases, and 14 bases lay between the germline ends. Germline CDR1 and CDR2: MNHEY and SVGEGT. The CDR3 covers 15 residues. CDR3 residues: CASRPATGGNQPQHF. The CDR3, as DNA: TGTGCCAGCAGACCCGCGACAGGAGGCAATCAGCCCCAGCATTTT.

The J gene is TRBJ2-3, the V gene TRBV30; 8 bases match TRBD2. V trimming: 3 bases; J trimming: 2 bases; junction bases outside the gene matches: 4. CDR1 and CDR2 (germline): GTSNPN, SVGIG (reference sequence). CDR3 size: 14 residues. The DNA of the CDR3 is TGTGCCTGGAGGGGCGGGAGGCCCACAGATACGCAGTATTTT. It is translated as CAWRGGRPTDTQYF.

This clonotype has more than one count but fewer than ten. This chain uses TRBV7-2 with TRBJ2-3; 11 bases are shared with TRBD2. The CDR3 spans 17 residues. Germline loops: CDR1 SGHTA, CDR2 FQGNSA. V dropped 1 base and J dropped 6; count of bases not matched to a gene: 9. CDR3 in DNA: TGTGCCAGCAGCTTAGGCTTTACTAGCGGGAGTCATGATACGCAGTATTTT. It yields the protein CASSLGFTSGSHDTQYF.

This clonotype appeared a few times. The rearrangement links TRBV14 to TRBJ2-4, with D possibly called TRBD1 or TRBD2 (5 bases each). The CDR3 sequence is 18 residues long. Germline-derived CDR1 and CDR2 are SGHDN and FVKESK. The V end lost 2 bases, the J end lost 3 bases, and 20 bases lay between the germline ends. This CDR3 is CASSQYSSRDGGKNIQYF. The DNA of the CDR3 is TGTGCCAGCAGCCAATATTCGTCGAGGGATGGGGGCAAAAACATTCAGTACTTC.

CDR3 loop: CASSQDPRSSGPYEQYF. The CDR3 DNA sequence: TGTGCCAGCAGCCAAGATCCCCGGTCTAGCGGCCCCTACGAGCAGTACTTC. The chain links TRBV3-1 to TRBJ2-7; TRBD2 aligns across 7 bases. Germline values: CDR1 LGHDT, CDR2 YNNKEL (reference sequence). The CDR3 runs 17 residues. Trimming removed 0 bases from V and 2 bases from J; junction bases left unmatched: 10.

The chain carries TRBV5-1 and TRBJ2-5, with D perhaps being TRBD1 or TRBD2 (5 bases each). Looked up from germline, CDR1 is SGHRS and CDR2 is YFSETQ. With 5 bases removed from V and 11 bases from J, the gap between germline ends came to 25 bases. There are 15 residues in the CDR3. The CDR3 DNA sequence: TGCGCCAGCAGAATTGGGACGGGTGGCCCTAATGAGCAGTACTTC. This encodes CASRIGTGGPNEQYF.

The chain is built from TRBV5-1 and TRBJ2-7, with 8 bases matching TRBD2. The J call could be wrong; TRBJ2-5 is a better fit for the DNA end. CDR1 and CDR2 (germline): SGHRS, YFSETQ. This CDR3 is built from 14 residues. The CDR3 DNA is TGCGCCAGCAAGGCGGGAGGTGGGGAAGAGACCCAGTACTTC. This translates into CASKAGGGEETQYF.

The CDR3 sequence: CASRGTSGRSHEQFF. The CDR3, as DNA: TGTGCCAGTAGGGGAACTAGCGGGAGGAGCCATGAGCAGTTCTTC. V and J are TRBV19 and TRBJ2-1, with 12 bases aligning to TRBD2. The germline CDR1 and CDR2 sequences are LNHDA and SQIVND (reference sequence). The CDR3 length is 15 residues. The V and J ends lost 6 bases and 8 bases, in that order; junction bases with no gene match: 8.

This clonotype was counted a few times. This chain joins TRBV7-6 and TRBJ1-5; D call uncertain. Germline CDR1 SGHVS, CDR2 FNYEAQ. This CDR3 spans 15 amino acids. V gave up 6 bases and J gave up 2 bases, with 14 bases separating them. In DNA form, the CDR3 reads TGTGCCAGCAGACCCACGTGGGCGGGCAATCAGCCCCAGCATTTT. Translated: CASRPTWAGNQPQHF.

This chain links TRBV20-1 with TRBJ2-7; 13 bases line up with TRBD2. CDR1 and CDR2 (germline): DFQATT, SNEGSKA (reference sequence). The CDR3 sequence is 16 residues long. Germline trimming cut 4 bases from V and 3 bases from J; bases unmatched to any gene: 9. The CDR3 DNA reads as TGCAGTGCTATCTCGACTAGCGGGAGGCTGGTCTACGAGCAGTACTTC. It specifies CSAISTSGRLVYEQYF.

The CDR3 coding sequence is TGTGCCAGCACCCAGGCTGGAGGGAGAGAGCAGTACTTC. Its translation is CASTQAGGREQYF. The V gene is TRBV6-5, the J gene TRBJ2-7; possibly TRBD2 for D (6 bases). The CDR3 consists of 13 residues. The V gene's germline CDR1 is MNHEY and CDR2 SVGAGI. V was clipped by 7 bases and J by 7 bases, with 17 bases between them.

This clonotype was seen at least ten times. This rearrangement joins TRBV4-3 to TRBJ2-1, with TRBD2 as a possible D gene (6 bases). Germline loops: CDR1 LGHNA, CDR2 YSLEER. Between the trimmed V and J ends, which lost 4 bases and 3 bases, there was a span of 22 bases. The CDR3 contains 18 residues. CDR3 residues: CASSPRDSKPLNYNEQFF. The CDR3 region has the DNA TGCGCCAGCAGCCCTCGGGACTCCAAACCCCTTAACTACAATGAGCAGTTCTTC.

The V gene is TRBV6-5, the J gene TRBJ2-5; perhaps TRBD2 as D (7 bases). This CDR3 comprises 16 residues. Between the trimmed V and J ends, which lost 2 bases and 5 bases, there was a span of 18 bases. Germline V gives CDR1 MNHEY, CDR2 SVGAGI. In nucleotides, the CDR3 is TGTGCCAGCAGTTACCCGAGGGGGGGGCCTGTTGAGACCCAGTACTTC. It is translated as CASSYPRGGPVETQYF.